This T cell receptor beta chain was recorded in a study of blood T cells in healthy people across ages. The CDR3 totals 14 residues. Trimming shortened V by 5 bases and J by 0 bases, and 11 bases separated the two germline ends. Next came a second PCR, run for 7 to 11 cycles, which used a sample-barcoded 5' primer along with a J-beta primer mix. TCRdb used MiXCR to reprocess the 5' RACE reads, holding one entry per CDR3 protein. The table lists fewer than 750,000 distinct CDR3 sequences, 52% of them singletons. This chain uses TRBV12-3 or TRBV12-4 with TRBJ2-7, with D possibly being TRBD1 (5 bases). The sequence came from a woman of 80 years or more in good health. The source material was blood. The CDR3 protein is CASSPTTVSYEQYF. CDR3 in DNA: TGTGCCAGCAGTCCGACGACAGTCTCCTACGAGCAGTACTTC.